This T cell receptor (beta chain) was retrieved from a study of molecular identifiers for immune sequencing clone quantification. Of note for this clonotype: An end of the junction differs from the germline gene, which may be a read error.

Germline loops: CDR1 SGHVS, CDR2 FNYEAQ. The CDR3 sequence is 13 residues long. Methods described previously, with TCR primers listed, were used for bulk TCR libraries. TCRdb passed the PCR reads through MiXCR, listing each CDR3 protein once. This table holds more than 300,000 distinct CDR3 sequences, 20% to 25% found once. The source of this sequence is a human donor in good health. Some libraries in this study had Jurkat cell RNA spiked in. The sample taken for sequencing was naive CD8+ T cells from blood, with Jurkat cell RNA spiked in. Described subset: FACS-sorted CD8+CD4-CCR7+CD45RA+ naive T cells. V gene TRBV7-6 combines with J gene TRBJ2-2, with D tentatively TRBD2 (5 bases). CDR3 loop: CASSSIQPGELLF. Here the CDR3 DNA reads TGTGCCAGCAGCTCGATACAACCCGGGGAGCTGTTGTTT.